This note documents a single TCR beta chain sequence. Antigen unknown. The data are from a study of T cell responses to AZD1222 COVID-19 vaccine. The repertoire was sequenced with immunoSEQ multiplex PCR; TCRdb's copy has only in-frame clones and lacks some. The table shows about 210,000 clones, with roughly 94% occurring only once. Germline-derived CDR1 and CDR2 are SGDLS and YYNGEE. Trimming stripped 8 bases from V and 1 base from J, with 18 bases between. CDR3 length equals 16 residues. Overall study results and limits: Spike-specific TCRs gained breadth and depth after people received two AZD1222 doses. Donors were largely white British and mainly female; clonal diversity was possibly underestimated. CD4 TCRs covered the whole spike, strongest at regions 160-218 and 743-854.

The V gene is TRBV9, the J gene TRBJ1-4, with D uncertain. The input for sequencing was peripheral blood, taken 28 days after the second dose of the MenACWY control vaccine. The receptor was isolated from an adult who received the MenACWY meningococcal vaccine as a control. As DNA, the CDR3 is TGTGCCAGACCTGAGAGGCTCCGAGAAACTAATGAAAAACTGTTTTTT. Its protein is CARPERLRETNEKLFF. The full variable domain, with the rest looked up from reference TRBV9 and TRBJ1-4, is DSGVTQTPKHLITATGQRVTLRCSPRSGDLSVYWYQQSLDQGLQFLIQYYNGEERAKGNILERFSAQQFPDLHSELNLSSLELGDSALYFCARPERLRETNEKLFFGSGTQLSVL.